This T cell receptor beta chain was profiled in a study of molecular identifiers for immune sequencing clone quantification. Sorting selected naive CD8 T cells with a CD8+CD4-CCR7+CD45RA+ phenotype. TCRdb itself ran the PCR reads through MiXCR, one entry per CDR3 protein. Among about 640,000 distinct CDR3 sequences listed, approximately 20% were seen once. Study observations and caveats: Sharing of a barcode by identical TCR molecules could cause highly expanded clone sizes to be underestimated.

This clonotype has at least ten counts. Antigen unknown. The sample comprised naive CD8+ T cells from blood, with Jurkat cell RNA spiked in. The subset is: FACS-sorted CD8+CD4-CCR7+CD45RA+ naive T cells. The sequence derives from a human donor in good health. Some libraries in this study had Jurkat cell RNA spiked in.

CDR3 nucleotides: TGTGCCAGCAATGGGCGGGGGTACACAGATACGCAGTATTTT. Residues: CASNGRGYTDTQYF. V and J are TRBV2 and TRBJ2-3; TRBD2 aligns across 7 bases. Germline V gives CDR1 SNHLY, CDR2 FYNNEI. V lost 7 bases and J lost 2; bases outside the gene matches: 6. This CDR3 has 14 amino acids.